The source of this T cell receptor beta chain is a study of blood T cell repertoires in COVID-19. On the study more broadly: The study drew acute and convalescent COVID-19 samples from the United States, Italy and Spain. Sources were T cells, B-cell-depleted T cells, or PBMCs; the material itself was cDNA or gDNA.

In the authors' workflow: Amplification with reference gene primers provided the estimates of nucleated cell counts. Measured with immunoSEQ multiplex PCR; TCRdb has only the in-frame clones, and not every one. V, J and clone size are those of that table, while D and trimming were read from the DNA. The sample records about 380,000 clones, roughly nine tenths being singletons. CDR1 is SGDLS and CDR2 is YYNGEE in the germline V gene. V lost 0 bases and J 5 bases, leaving 14 bases between the germline ends. The CDR3 consists of 16 residues. The source of this sequence is a man aged 35 to 55 with acute or convalescent COVID-19. The rearrangement uses TRBV9 and TRBJ1-4, with D perhaps TRBD1 (5 bases). The sample consisted of peripheral blood. CDR3 DNA sequence: TGTGCCAGCAGCGTAGGGGGCAGGGCAGGAAATGAAAAACTGTTTTTT. It yields the protein CASSVGGRAGNEKLFF.